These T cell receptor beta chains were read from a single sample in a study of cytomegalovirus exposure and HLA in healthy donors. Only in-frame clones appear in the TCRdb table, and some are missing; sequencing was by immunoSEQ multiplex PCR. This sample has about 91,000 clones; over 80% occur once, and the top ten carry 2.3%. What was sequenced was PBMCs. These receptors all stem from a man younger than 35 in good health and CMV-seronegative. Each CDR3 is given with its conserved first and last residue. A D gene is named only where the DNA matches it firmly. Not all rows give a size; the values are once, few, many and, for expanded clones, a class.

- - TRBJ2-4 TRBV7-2 CASSLEEVDIQYF TGTGCCAGCAGCTTAGAAGAGGTGGACATTCAGTACTTC
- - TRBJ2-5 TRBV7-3 CASSLAGRRETQYF TGTGCCAGCAGCTTAGCGGGGAGGCGGGAGACCCAGTACTTC
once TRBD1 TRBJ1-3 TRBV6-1 CASSGGTVLSGNTIYF TGTGCCAGCAGTGGAGGGACAGTCCTCTCTGGAAACACCATATATTTT
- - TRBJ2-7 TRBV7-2 CASSLRLVSYEQYF TGTGCCAGCAGCTTAAGATTAGTTTCCTACGAGCAGTACTTC
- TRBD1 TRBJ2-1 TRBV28 CASRVGTGGRNEQFF TGTGCCAGCAGAGTGGGGACAGGGGGCAGAAATGAGCAGTTCTTC
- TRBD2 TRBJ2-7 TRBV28 CASSWRLQRGYEQYF TGTGCCAGCAGTTGGAGGTTGCAGCGGGGGTACGAGCAGTACTTC
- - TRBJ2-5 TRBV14 CASSQNLAQETQYF TGTGCCAGCAGCCAGAATCTAGCTCAAGAGACCCAGTACTTC
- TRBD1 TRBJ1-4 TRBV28 CASSPPGQAYEKLFF TGTGCCAGCAGTCCTCCGGGACAGGCCTATGAAAAACTGTTTTTT
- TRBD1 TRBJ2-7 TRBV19 CASSITADRFNSYEQYF TGTGCCAGTAGTATAACCGCGGACAGGTTCAACTCCTACGAGCAGTACTTC
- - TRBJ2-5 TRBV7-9 CSSSFRSQETQYF TGTTCCAGCAGCTTCCGGAGTCAAGAGACCCAGTACTTC
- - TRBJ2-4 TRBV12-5 CASGLRRASRGNIQYF TGTGCTAGTGGTTTGAGGCGGGCGTCTCGGGGAAACATTCAGTACTTC
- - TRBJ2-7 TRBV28 CASSLLRGLNRVSFVEQYF TGTGCCAGCAGTTTATTGCGTGGCCTCAACCGGGTTTCCTTTGTCGAGCAGTACTTC
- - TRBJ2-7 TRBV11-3 CASSLPPHYEQYF TGTGCCAGCAGCCTACCTCCCCACTACGAGCAGTACTTC
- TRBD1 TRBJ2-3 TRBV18 CASSPLGTGGSDTQYF TGTGCCAGCTCACCACTCGGGACAGGGGGCTCAGATACGCAGTATTTT
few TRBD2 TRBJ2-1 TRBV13 CASSLGLAGSLILYNEQFF TGTGCCAGCAGCTTAGGACTAGCGGGATCCTTGATCCTCTACAATGAGCAGTTCTTC
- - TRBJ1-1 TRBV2 CASPGTREPEAFF TGTGCCAGCCCGGGGACCCGGGAGCCTGAGGCTTTCTTT